This T cell receptor (beta chain) originates from a study of cytomegalovirus exposure and HLA in healthy donors. Study-level information: An earlier analysis found some 120 million unique TCR beta sequences from roughly 170 million T cells. Drawn from HLA-typed donors, approximately 85 million unique TCRs were held in an early data release.

Researchers ran the PCR with 60 Vbeta and 13 Jbeta primers. Clones were sequenced by immunoSEQ multiplex PCR, and TCRdb holds only the in-frame ones, with some missing. The data show 110,000 to 150,000 clones, with around 85% seen just once and around 1.3% held by the top ten. Healthy bone marrow donors formed the donor group. Study results and limitations: Researchers reported in a later analysis that common viral pathogens appeared linked to several top clusters.

Points on this clone: The antigen is unknown.

CDR3 length: 19 residues. Trimming took 3 bases from V and 1 from J; bases not matched to a gene: 10. The germline V gene encodes CDR1 SNHLY and CDR2 FYNNEI. The chain combines TRBV2 with TRBJ2-6; 9 nucleotides line up with TRBD1. This clonotype originated in a female donor in good health and CMV-seronegative. The sequencing sample was made of PBMCs. The CDR3 bases are TGTGCCAGCAGTGACCCCCCGGGACAGGGATTTTCTGGGGCCAACGTCCTGACTTTC. Translating gives CASSDPPGQGFSGANVLTF. Based on the CDR3 plus reference TRBV2 and TRBJ2-6, the full variable domain is EPEVTQTPSHQVTQMGQEVILRCVPISNHLYFYWYRQILGQKVEFLVSFYNNEISEKSEIFDDQFSVERPDGSNFTLKIRSTKLEDSAMYFCASSDPPGQGFSGANVLTFGAGSRLTVL.